This T cell receptor (beta chain) was captured in a study of cytomegalovirus exposure and HLA in healthy donors. General study points: In a later analysis, TCR beta V- and J-gene trimming showed a link to a missense DCLRE1C variant.

Remarks on this clone: The antigen is undetermined.

Primers included in the PCR were 60 Vbeta and 13 Jbeta primers. Using immunoSEQ multiplex PCR, the repertoire was profiled, and TCRdb retains in-frame clones only, with some absent. The top ten hold roughly 7.7% of the sample, which has 160,000 or so clones, approximately 78% seen once. V gave up 1 base and J gave up 2 bases, with 11 bases separating them. This CDR3 is 15 amino acids long. Per germline, CDR1 LGHNA and CDR2 YSLEER. Sequenced: PBMCs. The gene calls are TRBV4-3 and TRBJ1-2; perhaps TRBD1 as D (6 bases). The TCR was taken from a woman between 25 and 40 years old in good health and CMV-seropositive. CDR3 coding DNA: TGCGCCAGCAGCCAAGCGGGACATCGAAACTATGGCTACACCTTC. Its translation is CASSQAGHRNYGYTF.